Given below is one T cell receptor beta chain in context. What it recognizes is unknown. The data originate from a study of early T cells in non-severe SARS-CoV-2 infection. Findings and caveats of the study: Sequences matched to VDJdb favored anti-spike CD8 responses, while private and CD4 specificities were missed.

The CDR3 has 17 amino acids. V was clipped by 0 bases and J by 2 bases; unmatched bases: 4. The germline CDR1 and CDR2 sequences are LGHDT and YNNKEL (reference sequence). Each cDNA molecule carried a unique molecular identifier. TCRdb reprocessed the 5' RACE reads with MiXCR, giving one entry per CDR3 protein. The table lists approximately 77,000 distinct CDR3 sequences, 5% of them singletons. This rearrangement joins TRBV3-1 to TRBJ2-3; 11 bases are a match to TRBD2. The source material was whole blood, sampled at baseline. This sequence was found in an adult who was a healthcare worker with PCR-confirmed SARS-CoV-2 infection or an uninfected control (not recorded which). The CDR3 region is CASSQDSGRAITDTQYF. In DNA, the CDR3 is TGTGCCAGCAGCCAAGATAGCGGGAGGGCCATCACAGATACGCAGTATTTT.